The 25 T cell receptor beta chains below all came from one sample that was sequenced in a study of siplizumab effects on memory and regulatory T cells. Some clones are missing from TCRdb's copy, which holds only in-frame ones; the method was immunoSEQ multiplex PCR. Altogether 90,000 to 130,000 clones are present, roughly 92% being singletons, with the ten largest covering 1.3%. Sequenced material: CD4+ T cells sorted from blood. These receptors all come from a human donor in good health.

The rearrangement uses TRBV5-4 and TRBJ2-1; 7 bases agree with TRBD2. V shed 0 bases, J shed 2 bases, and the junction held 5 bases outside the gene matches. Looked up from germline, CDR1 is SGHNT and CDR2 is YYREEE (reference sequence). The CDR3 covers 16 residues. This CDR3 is CASSLGAGVPYNEQFF. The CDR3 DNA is TGTGCCAGCAGCTTGGGGGCGGGAGTGCCCTACAATGAGCAGTTCTTC.

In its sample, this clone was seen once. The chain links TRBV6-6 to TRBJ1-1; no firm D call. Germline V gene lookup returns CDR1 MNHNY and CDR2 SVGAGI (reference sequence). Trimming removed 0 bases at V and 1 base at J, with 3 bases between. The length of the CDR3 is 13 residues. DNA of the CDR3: TGTGCCAGCAGTTACTCCCAGAACACTGAAGCTTTCTTT. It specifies CASSYSQNTEAFF.

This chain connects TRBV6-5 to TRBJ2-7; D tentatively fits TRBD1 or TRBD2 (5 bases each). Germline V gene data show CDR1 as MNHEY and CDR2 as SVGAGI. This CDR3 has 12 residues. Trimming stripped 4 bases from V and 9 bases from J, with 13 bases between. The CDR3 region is CASSFIPGRQYF. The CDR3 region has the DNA TGTGCCAGCAGTTTCATACCGGGACGGCAGTACTTC.

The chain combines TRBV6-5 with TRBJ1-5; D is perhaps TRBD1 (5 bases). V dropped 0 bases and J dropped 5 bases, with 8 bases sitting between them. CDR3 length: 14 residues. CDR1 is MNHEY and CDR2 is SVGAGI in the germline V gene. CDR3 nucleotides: TGTGCCAGCAGTTACTCCCCCAGGGATCAGCCCCAGCATTTT. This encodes CASSYSPRDQPQHF.

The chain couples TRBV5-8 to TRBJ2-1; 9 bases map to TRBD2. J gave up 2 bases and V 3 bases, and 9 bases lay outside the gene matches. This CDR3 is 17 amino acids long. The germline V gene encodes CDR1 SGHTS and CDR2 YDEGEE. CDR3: CASSSPDLAGTYNEQFF. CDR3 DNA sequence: TGTGCCAGCAGCTCCCCCGACCTAGCGGGAACCTACAATGAGCAGTTCTTC.

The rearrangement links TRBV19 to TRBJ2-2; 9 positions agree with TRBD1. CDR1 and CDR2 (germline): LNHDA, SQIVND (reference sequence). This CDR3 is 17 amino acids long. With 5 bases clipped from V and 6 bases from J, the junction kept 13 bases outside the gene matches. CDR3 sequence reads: CASSGSRDRVRSGELFF. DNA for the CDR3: TGTGCCAGTAGTGGGTCCCGGGACAGGGTTAGGTCCGGGGAGCTGTTTTTT.

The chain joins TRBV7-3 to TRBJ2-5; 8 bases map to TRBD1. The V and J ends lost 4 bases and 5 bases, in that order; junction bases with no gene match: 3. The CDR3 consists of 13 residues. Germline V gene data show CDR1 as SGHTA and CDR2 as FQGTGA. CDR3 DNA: TGTGCCAGCAGCTCAGGGGGCCGGGAGACCCAGTACTTC. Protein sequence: CASSSGGRETQYF.

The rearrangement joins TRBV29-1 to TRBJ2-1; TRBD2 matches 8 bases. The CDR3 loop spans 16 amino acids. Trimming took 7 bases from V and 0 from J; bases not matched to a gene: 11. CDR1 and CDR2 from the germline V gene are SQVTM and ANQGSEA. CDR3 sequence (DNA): TGCAGCGCCACCCCAACTAGCGGCCGCTCCTACAATGAGCAGTTCTTC. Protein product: CSATPTSGRSYNEQFF.

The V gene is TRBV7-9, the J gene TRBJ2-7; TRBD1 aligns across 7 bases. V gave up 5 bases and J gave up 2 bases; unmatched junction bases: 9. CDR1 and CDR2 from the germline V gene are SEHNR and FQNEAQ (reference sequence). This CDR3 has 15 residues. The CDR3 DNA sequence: TGTGCCAGCAGCAAGCGACAGGGTAGAACCTACGAGCAGTACTTC. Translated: CASSKRQGRTYEQYF.

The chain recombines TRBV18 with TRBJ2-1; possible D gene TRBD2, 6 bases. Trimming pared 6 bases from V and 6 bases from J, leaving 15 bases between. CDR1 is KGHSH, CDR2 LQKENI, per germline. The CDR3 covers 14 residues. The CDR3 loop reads CASSPPEGVNEQFF. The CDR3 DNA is TGTGCCAGCTCTCCCCCGGAGGGAGTCAATGAGCAGTTCTTC.

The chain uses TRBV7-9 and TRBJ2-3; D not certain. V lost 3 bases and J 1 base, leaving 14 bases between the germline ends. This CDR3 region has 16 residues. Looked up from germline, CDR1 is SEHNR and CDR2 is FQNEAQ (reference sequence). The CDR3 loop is CASSFSPVAGTDTQYF. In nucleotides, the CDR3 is TGTGCCAGCAGCTTTTCCCCCGTGGCGGGCACAGATACGCAGTATTTT.

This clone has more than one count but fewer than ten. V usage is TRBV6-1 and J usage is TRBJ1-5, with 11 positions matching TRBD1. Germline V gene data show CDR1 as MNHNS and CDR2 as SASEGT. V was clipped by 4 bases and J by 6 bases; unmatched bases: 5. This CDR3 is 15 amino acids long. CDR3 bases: TGTGCCAGCAGTGTCGGACAGGGGGCAGGTCAGCCCCAGCATTTT. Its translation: CASSVGQGAGQPQHF.

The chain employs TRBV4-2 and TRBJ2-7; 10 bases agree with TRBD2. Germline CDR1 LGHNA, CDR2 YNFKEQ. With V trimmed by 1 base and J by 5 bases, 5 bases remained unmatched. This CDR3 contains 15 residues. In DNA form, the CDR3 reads TGTGCCAGCAGCCAAGGGCTAGCGGGAGCCCACGAGCAGTACTTC. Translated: CASSQGLAGAHEQYF.

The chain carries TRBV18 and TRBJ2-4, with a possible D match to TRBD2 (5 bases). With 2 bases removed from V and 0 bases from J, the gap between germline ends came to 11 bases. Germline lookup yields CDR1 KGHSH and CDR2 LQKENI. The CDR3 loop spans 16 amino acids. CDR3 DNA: TGTGCCAGCTCACCAACAGCGGATCTAGCCAAAAACATTCAGTACTTC. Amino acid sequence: CASSPTADLAKNIQYF. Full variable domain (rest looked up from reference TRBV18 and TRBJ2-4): NAGVMQNPRHLVRRRGQEARLRCSPMKGHSHVYWYRQLPEEGLKFMVYLQKENIIDESGMPKERFSAEFPKEGPSILRIQQVVRGDSAAYFCASSPTADLAKNIQYFGAGTRLSVL.

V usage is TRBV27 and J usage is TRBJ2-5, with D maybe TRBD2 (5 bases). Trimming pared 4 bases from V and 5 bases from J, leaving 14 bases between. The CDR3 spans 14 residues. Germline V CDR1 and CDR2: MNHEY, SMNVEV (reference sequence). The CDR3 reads CASSWSGGPETQYF. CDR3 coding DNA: TGTGCCAGCAGTTGGTCAGGCGGGCCGGAGACCCAGTACTTC.

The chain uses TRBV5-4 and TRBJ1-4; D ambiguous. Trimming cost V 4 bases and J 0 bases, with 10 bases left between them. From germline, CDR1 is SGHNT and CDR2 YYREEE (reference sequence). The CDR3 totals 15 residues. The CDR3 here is CASSNGAATNEKLFF. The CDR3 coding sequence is TGTGCCAGCAGCAACGGAGCCGCAACTAATGAAAAACTGTTTTTT.

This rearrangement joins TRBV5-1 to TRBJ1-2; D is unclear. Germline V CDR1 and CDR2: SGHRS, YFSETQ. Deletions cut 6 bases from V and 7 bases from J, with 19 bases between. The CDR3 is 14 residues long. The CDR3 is CASTALGGSFGYTF. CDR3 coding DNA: TGCGCCAGCACCGCTCTTGGCGGTTCATTTGGCTACACCTTC.

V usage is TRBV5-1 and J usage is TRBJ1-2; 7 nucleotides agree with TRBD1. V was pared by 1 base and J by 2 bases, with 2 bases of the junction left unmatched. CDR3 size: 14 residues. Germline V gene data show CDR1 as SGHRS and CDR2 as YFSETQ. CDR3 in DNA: TGCGCCAGCAGCTTGACAGGGGAGAACTATGGCTACACCTTC. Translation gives CASSLTGENYGYTF. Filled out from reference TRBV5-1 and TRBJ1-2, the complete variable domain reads KAGVTQTPRYLIKTRGQQVTLSCSPISGHRSVSWYQQTPGQGLQFLFEYFSETQRNKGNFPGRFSGRQFSNSRSEMNVSTLELGDSALYLCASSLTGENYGYTFGSGTRLTVV.

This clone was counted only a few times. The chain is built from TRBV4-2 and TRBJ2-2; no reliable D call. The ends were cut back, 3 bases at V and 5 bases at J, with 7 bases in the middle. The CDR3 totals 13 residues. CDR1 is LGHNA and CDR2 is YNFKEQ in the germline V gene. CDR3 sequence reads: CASSQQTTGELFF. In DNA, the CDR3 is TGTGCCAGCAGCCAGCAGACGACCGGGGAGCTGTTTTTT.

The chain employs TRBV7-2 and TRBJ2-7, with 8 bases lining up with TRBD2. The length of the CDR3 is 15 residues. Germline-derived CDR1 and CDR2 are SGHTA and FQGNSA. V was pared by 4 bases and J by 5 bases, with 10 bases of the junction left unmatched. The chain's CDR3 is CASSWDGLAGNEQYF. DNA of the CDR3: TGTGCCAGCAGCTGGGATGGACTAGCAGGGAACGAGCAGTACTTC.

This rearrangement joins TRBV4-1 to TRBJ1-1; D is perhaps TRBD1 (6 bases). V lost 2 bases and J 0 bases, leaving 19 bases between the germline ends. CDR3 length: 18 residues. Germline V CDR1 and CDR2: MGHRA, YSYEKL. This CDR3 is CASSQQPPGASMNTEAFF. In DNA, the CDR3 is TGCGCCAGCAGCCAACAACCCCCGGGGGCATCGATGAACACTGAAGCTTTCTTT.

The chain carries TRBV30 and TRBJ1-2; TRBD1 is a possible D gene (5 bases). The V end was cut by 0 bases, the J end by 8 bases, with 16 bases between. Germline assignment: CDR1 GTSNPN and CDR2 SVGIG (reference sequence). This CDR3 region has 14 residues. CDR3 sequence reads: CAWSVGGTSQGYTF. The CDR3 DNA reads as TGTGCCTGGAGTGTAGGTGGGACCTCTCAGGGCTACACCTTC.

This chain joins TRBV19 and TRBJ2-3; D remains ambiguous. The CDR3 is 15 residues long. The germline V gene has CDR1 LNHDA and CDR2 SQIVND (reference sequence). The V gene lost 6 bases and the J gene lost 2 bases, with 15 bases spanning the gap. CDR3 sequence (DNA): TGTGCCAGTAGGTCACACGGGCAGCTCACAGATACGCAGTATTTT. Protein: CASRSHGQLTDTQYF.

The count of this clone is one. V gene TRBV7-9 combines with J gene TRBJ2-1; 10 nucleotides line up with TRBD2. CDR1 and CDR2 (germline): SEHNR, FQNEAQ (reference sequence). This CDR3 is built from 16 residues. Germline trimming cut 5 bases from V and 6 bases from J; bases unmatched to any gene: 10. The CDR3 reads CASSPGSSGRFNEQFF. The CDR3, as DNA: TGTGCCAGCAGCCCCGGCAGTAGCGGGAGGTTCAATGAGCAGTTCTTC. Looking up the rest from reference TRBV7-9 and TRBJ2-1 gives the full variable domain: DTGVSQNPRHKITKRGQNVTFRCDPISEHNRLYWYRQTLGQGPEFLTYFQNEAQLEKSRLLSDRFSAERPKGSFSTLEIQRTEQGDSAMYLCASSPGSSGRFNEQFFGPGTRLTVL.

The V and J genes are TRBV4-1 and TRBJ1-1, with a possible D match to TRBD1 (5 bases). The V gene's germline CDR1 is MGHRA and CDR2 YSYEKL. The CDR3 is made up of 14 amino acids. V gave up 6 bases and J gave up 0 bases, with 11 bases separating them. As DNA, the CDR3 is TGCGCCAGCAGGTTTCAGGGCTTGAACACTGAAGCTTTCTTT. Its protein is CASRFQGLNTEAFF.